This TCR beta chain was recorded in a study of cytomegalovirus exposure and HLA in healthy donors. Study-level results: Sequencing depth across donors, presence/absence analyses assumed, was roughly uniform. In a later analysis, HLA-C alleles had the fewest associated TCRs, DRB1 alleles the most. Later, an analysis showed that TCR beta chains associated with HLA were more clonally expanded than others that were equally common.

As for this clone: What it binds is not known. The same CDR3 also results from other DNA sequences found in this sample.

The PCR contained 60 Vbeta and 13 Jbeta primers. The repertoire was sequenced with immunoSEQ multiplex PCR; TCRdb's copy has only in-frame clones and lacks some. The sample features 70,000 or so clones, with roughly 0.9% in its top ten. The sequenced material came from PBMCs. The clonotype was recovered from a boy between 10 and 17 years old in good health and CMV-seronegative.

DNA of the CDR3: TGTGCCAGCTCACCGACAGGGGGCAATCAGCCCCAGCATTTT. This translates into CASSPTGGNQPQHF. The J gene is TRBJ1-5, the V gene TRBV18, with 8 nucleotides matching TRBD1. The trim removed 3 bases at V and 2 bases at J, leaving 0 bases unmatched. CDR1 and CDR2 from the germline V gene are KGHSH and LQKENI. The CDR3 loop spans 14 amino acids.